The subject of this entry is one TCR beta chain. Its target is not known. This record comes from a study of shared clonotypes between healthy human individuals. Study observations and caveats: Clonotypes that were shared across a handful of donors made up around 5% of naive CD4 clonotypes.

The protocol was immunoSEQ multiplex PCR, while the TCRdb copy is restricted to in-frame clones and leaves out a portion. The table lists 2,500,000 or so clones, around 90% of them singletons. Nashville, Tennessee was home to all donors, each a Caucasian adult. The germline gives CDR1 SGDLS, CDR2 YYNGEE. V was clipped by 3 bases and J by 6 bases; unmatched bases: 12. The CDR3 has 16 amino acids. V gene TRBV9 combines with J gene TRBJ2-1, with 7 bases lining up with TRBD2. The sequenced sample consisted of naive CD4+ T cells sorted from blood. Subset specified: CD45RA+ positively selected. The sequence was obtained from a young man in good health. The CDR3 DNA sequence: TGTGCCAGCAGCGGAATGACGGGAGGAGGAGGCAATGAGCAGTTCTTC. Translated, it gives CASSGMTGGGGNEQFF.